This T cell receptor (beta chain) was found in a study of blood T cell repertoires in COVID-19. Study summary: Samples taken during acute and convalescent COVID-19 were collected in the United States, Italy and Spain. In each case, the material was cDNA or gDNA derived from T cells, B-cell-depleted T cells, or PBMCs.

Trimming cost V 5 bases and J 0 bases, with 13 bases left between them. The CDR3 is 15 residues long. CDR1 is LNHDA and CDR2 is SQIVND in the germline V gene (reference sequence). Authors' data handling: It was from reference gene primer amplification that nucleated cell counts were estimated. Using immunoSEQ multiplex PCR, the repertoire was profiled, and TCRdb retains in-frame clones only, with some absent. From that table come the V and J calls and clone size; the DNA was used to work out D and trimming. Of more than 85,000 clones in the sample, approximately 71% are singletons; the top ten hold around 4.2%.

The sequencing sample was made of peripheral blood. J is TRBJ1-2 and V is TRBV19; weak D call: TRBD1 (6 bases). This receptor was obtained from a woman in her forties or fifties with acute or convalescent COVID-19. The CDR3, as DNA: TGTGCCAGTAGTTATACAGGGCAGACTAACTATGGCTACACCTTC. This encodes CASSYTGQTNYGYTF.